The rows below give T cell receptor beta chains drawn from one sample of a study of T cell responses to AZD1222 COVID-19 vaccine. Data came from immunoSEQ multiplex PCR; TCRdb stores just in-frame clones and leaves some out. The sample includes fewer than 150,000 clones, roughly 87% of them seen just once. The sequenced sample was peripheral blood, obtained on day 0 of AZD1222 vaccination. The receptors were sampled from an adult in good health. The CDR3 runs from the conserved cysteine through the conserved F or W. A D gene is named only where the DNA matches it firmly. The size entry is marked missing in some rows and otherwise reads once, few, many or a size class.

>17|TRBV5-8|TRBD1|TRBJ1-4|-
CASSLGTGGATNEKLFF
TGTGCCAGCAGCTTGGGGACAGGGGGCGCAACTAATGAAAAACTGTTTTTT
>13|TRBV12-3/TRBV12-4|-|TRBJ1-2|-
CASSLSQGSGYTF
TGTGCCAGCAGTTTAAGTCAGGGGAGTGGCTACACCTTC
>17|TRBV5-5|-|TRBJ2-7|-
CASSPLGGASEPYEQYF
TGTGCCAGCAGCCCCCTGGGGGGGGCGAGTGAACCCTACGAGCAGTACTTC
>16|TRBV4-1|-|TRBJ1-3|-
CASSQDTGVGGNTIYF
TGCGCCAGCAGCCAAGATACGGGGGTGGGAGGAAACACCATATATTTT
>13|TRBV30|-|TRBJ2-2|-
CAWSYRVGGELFF
TGTGCCTGGAGTTATAGGGTTGGCGGGGAGCTGTTTTTT
>19|TRBV12-2|-|TRBJ2-7|-
CASRSSAGLAGGSPYEQYF
TGTGCAAGTCGCTCCTCCGCGGGACTAGCGGGGGGGTCACCCTACGAGCAGTACTTC
>13|TRBV18|-|TRBJ2-5|-
CASSPNGQETQYF
TGTGCCAGCTCACCAAACGGACAAGAGACCCAGTACTTC
>13|TRBV5-5|-|TRBJ2-7|-
CASSLLASYEQYF
TGTGCCAGCAGCTTGCTAGCGTCGTACGAGCAGTACTTC
>15|TRBV28|-|TRBJ1-1|once
CASSLGTLGRTEAFF
TGTGCCAGCAGTTTAGGGACACTTGGTAGGACTGAAGCTTTCTTT
>11|TRBV6-5|-|TRBJ2-2|-
CARQTAGELFF
TGTGCCAGGCAAACGGCCGGGGAGCTGTTTTTT
>13|TRBV2|TRBD1|TRBJ1-1|-
CASSPRGGTEAFF
TGTGCCAGCAGTCCCAGGGGGGGGACTGAAGCTTTCTTT
>16|TRBV18|-|TRBJ2-7|-
CASSPNRGESSYEQYF
TGTGCCAGCTCCCCAAATAGAGGGGAGAGCTCCTACGAGCAGTACTTC
>14|TRBV5-1|TRBD1|TRBJ1-1|-
CASTSDRENTEAFF
TGCGCCAGCACCTCAGACAGGGAGAACACTGAAGCTTTCTTT
>14|TRBV29-1|-|TRBJ2-6|-
CSVGEEPGANVLTF
TGCAGCGTTGGGGAGGAGCCTGGGGCCAACGTCCTGACTTTC
>15|TRBV28|-|TRBJ2-3|-
CASITPGVGTDTQYF
TGTGCCAGCATCACCCCCGGGGTCGGGACAGATACGCAGTATTTT
>14|TRBV2|TRBD2|TRBJ2-1|-
CASSVAGGKGEQFF
TGTGCCAGCAGTGTAGCGGGGGGCAAGGGCGAGCAGTTCTTC
>14|TRBV30|-|TRBJ1-2|-
CAWSGGGRYYGYTF
TGTGCCTGGAGTGGAGGGGGGCGGTACTATGGCTACACCTTC
>14|TRBV28|-|TRBJ2-7|few
CASTPSLGTYEQYF
TGTGCCAGCACCCCAAGTTTGGGAACCTACGAGCAGTACTTC
>17|TRBV19|-|TRBJ1-5|-
CASRSTGLGLRNQPQHF
TGTGCCAGCAGATCCACTGGGCTGGGCCTTCGCAATCAGCCCCAGCATTTT
>13|TRBV11-2|-|TRBJ1-1|few
CASSLWEATEAFF
TGTGCCAGCAGCTTATGGGAGGCCACTGAAGCTTTCTTT
>14|TRBV30|-|TRBJ1-2|-
CAWRENGRLYGYTF
TGTGCCTGGAGGGAGAATGGGCGCCTCTATGGCTACACCTTC
>16|TRBV5-1|-|TRBJ2-7|-
CASSLDGGPASYEQYF
TGCGCCAGCAGCTTGGATGGGGGGCCGGCCAGCTACGAGCAGTACTTC
>12|TRBV12-3/TRBV12-4|-|TRBJ1-2|few
CASRGKPYGYTF
TGTGCCAGCAGGGGGAAGCCTTATGGCTACACCTTC
>14|TRBV6-5|-|TRBJ1-5|-
CASSYTENGQPQHF
TGTGCCAGCAGTTACACGGAAAACGGGCAGCCCCAGCATTTT
>16|TRBV5-6|TRBD1|TRBJ1-1|-
CASSLAGQGAGTEAFF
TGTGCCAGCAGCTTGGCCGGGCAGGGGGCGGGCACTGAAGCTTTCTTT
>15|TRBV7-2|-|TRBJ1-1|once
CASSLLRTVNTEAFF
TGTGCCAGCAGCTTACTAAGGACAGTGAACACTGAAGCTTTCTTT
>20|TRBV7-3|TRBD1|TRBJ1-5|once
CASSPPAGTGGFSQDQPQHF
TGTGCCAGCAGCCCCCCGGCCGGGACAGGGGGTTTTAGTCAGGATCAGCCCCAGCATTTT
>16|TRBV14|-|TRBJ1-2|-
CASSHGTGPAGNGYTF
TGTGCCAGCAGCCATGGTACAGGTCCGGCGGGGAATGGCTACACCTTC
>15|TRBV27|TRBD1|TRBJ2-2|-
CASSFGTGNTGELFF
TGTGCCAGCAGTTTTGGGACAGGGAACACCGGGGAGCTGTTTTTT
>15|TRBV12-5|-|TRBJ2-2|-
CASALEGIRAGELFF
TGTGCTAGTGCCCTCGAGGGAATTAGAGCCGGGGAGCTGTTTTTT
>14|TRBV6-1|-|TRBJ1-1|-
CASSERRTVAEAFF
TGTGCCAGCAGTGAAAGAAGAACAGTCGCGGAAGCTTTCTTT
>15|TRBV3-1/TRBV3-2|TRBD2|TRBJ2-3|-
CASSQGGVAGDTQYF
TGTGCCAGCAGCCAAGGTGGGGTAGCGGGAGATACGCAGTATTTT
>16|TRBV9|TRBD1|TRBJ2-7|-
CASSPEPGQGTYEQYF
TGTGCCAGCAGCCCTGAACCGGGACAGGGCACCTACGAGCAGTACTTC
>15|TRBV4-2|TRBD2|TRBJ2-1|-
CASSQRGGVYNEQFF
TGTGCCAGCAGCCAACGGGGGGGCGTTTACAATGAGCAGTTCTTC
>15|TRBV9|-|TRBJ1-5|-
CASSSGSFPDQPQHF
TGTGCCAGCTCCTCCGGCAGCTTCCCAGATCAGCCCCAGCATTTT
>17|TRBV28|TRBD1|TRBJ2-7|-
CASSSLLPTGGIYEQYF
TGTGCCAGCAGCAGTTTATTACCGACAGGGGGAATTTACGAGCAGTACTTC
>14|TRBV2|TRBD1|TRBJ1-3|-
CASRGTASRNTIYF
TGTGCCAGCAGGGGGACAGCCAGTCGGAACACCATATATTTT